This TCR beta chain was profiled in a study of OX40 agonist ivuxolimab in advanced cancers. About this clone: Its antigen is undetermined.

Study-wide results and limits: Partial responders at 0.1-3.0 mg/kg had among the lowest clonal expansion.

Generated by immunoSEQ multiplex PCR, the TCRdb table keeps only in-frame clones and is missing some. The profile covers around 70,000 clones, with 85% appearing a single time and approximately 0.5% taken by the ten largest. The germline CDR1 and CDR2 sequences are SGHKS and YYEKEE (reference sequence). The CDR3 is 15 amino acids. Trimming stripped 2 bases from V and 2 bases from J, with 13 bases between. The sample consisted of CD4+ or CD8+ T cells sorted from blood, taken in a trial of the OX40 agonist ivuxolimab. The TCR sequence derives from an adult with an advanced solid tumor such as melanoma, head and neck, liver or kidney cancer. The rearrangement uses TRBV5-5 and TRBJ1-2; TRBD1 might be the D (6 bases). DNA for the CDR3: TGTGCCAGCAGCTTTTCTGGGGGGCTGAACTATGGCTACACCTTC. This translates into CASSFSGGLNYGYTF.